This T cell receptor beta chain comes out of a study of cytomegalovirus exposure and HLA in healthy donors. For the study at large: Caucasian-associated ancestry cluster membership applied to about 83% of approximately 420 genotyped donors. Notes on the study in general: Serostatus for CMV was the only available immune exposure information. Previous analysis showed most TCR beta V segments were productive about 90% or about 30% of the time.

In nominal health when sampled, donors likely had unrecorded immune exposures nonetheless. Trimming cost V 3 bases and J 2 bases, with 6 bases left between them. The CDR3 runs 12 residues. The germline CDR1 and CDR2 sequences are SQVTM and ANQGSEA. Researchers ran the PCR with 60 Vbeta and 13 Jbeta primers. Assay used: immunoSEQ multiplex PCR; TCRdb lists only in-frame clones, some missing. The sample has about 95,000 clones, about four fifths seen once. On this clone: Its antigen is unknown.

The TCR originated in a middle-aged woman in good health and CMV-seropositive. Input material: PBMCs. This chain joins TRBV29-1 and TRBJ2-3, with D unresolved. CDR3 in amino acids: CSVDPSTDTQYF. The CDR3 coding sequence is TGCAGCGTTGATCCCTCCACAGATACGCAGTATTTT.